This note documents a single T cell receptor beta chain sequence. Its matching antigen is unknown. The sample originates from a study of T cell responses to AZD1222 COVID-19 vaccine. General study points: Possibly, clonal diversity was underestimated; donors were largely white British and included more females.

V was trimmed by 4 bases and J by 4 bases, leaving 11 bases between them. This CDR3 spans 13 amino acids. CDR1 and CDR2 from the germline V gene are SGDLS and YYNGEE. Some clones are missing from TCRdb's copy, which holds only in-frame ones; the method was immunoSEQ multiplex PCR. The table includes around 120,000 clones, about 93% detected once. This clonotype was obtained from an adult who received the AZD1222 COVID-19 vaccine. Material: peripheral blood, obtained 28 days after the second AZD1222 dose. This sequence joins TRBV9 and TRBJ1-2; D is undetermined. The CDR3 loop is CASSPPWGYGYTF. DNA of the CDR3: TGTGCCAGCAGCCCGCCCTGGGGCTATGGCTACACCTTC. Full variable domain (outside the CDR3, taken from reference TRBV9 and TRBJ1-2): DSGVTQTPKHLITATGQRVTLRCSPRSGDLSVYWYQQSLDQGLQFLIQYYNGEERAKGNILERFSAQQFPDLHSELNLSSLELGDSALYFCASSPPWGYGYTFGSGTRLTVV.